The rows below give T cell receptor beta chains drawn from one sample of a study of cytomegalovirus exposure and HLA in healthy donors. Profiled with immunoSEQ multiplex PCR; TCRdb holds only in-frame clones, not every one. The sample shows more than 95,000 clones, about three quarters of them seen only once. The sample comprised PBMCs. Every receptor here comes from a woman in her 30s in good health and CMV-seronegative. CDR3s include the opening cysteine and the closing phenylalanine or tryptophan. D genes are given only for firm matches. Some rows have no size entry. The others give once, few or many, or a class for an expanded clone.

size	J	D	V	DNA	CDR3
-	TRBJ2-1	-	TRBV19	TGTGCCAGTAACGCCCTAACGGGTGAGCAGTTCTTC	CASNALTGEQFF
-	TRBJ2-1	TRBD1	TRBV5-8	TGTGCCAGCAGCATTCACAGGGGAAATGAGCAGTTCTTC	CASSIHRGNEQFF
-	TRBJ1-1	TRBD1	TRBV25-1	TGTGCCAGTCGAGAGGGACAGGGGTGGCCTGAAGCTTTCTTT	CASREGQGWPEAFF
-	TRBJ1-6	-	TRBV30	TGTGCCTGGAGATTGGGGCCCCTTAATTCACCCCTCCACTTT	CAWRLGPLNSPLHF
-	TRBJ2-2	TRBD1	TRBV11-3	TGTGCCAGCAGCTTATGGGACAGGGGAGCCGGGGAGCTGTTTTTT	CASSLWDRGAGELFF
-	TRBJ1-5	-	TRBV2	TGTGCCAGCAGTGGACACACCCGCAATCAGCCCCAGCATTTT	CASSGHTRNQPQHF
-	TRBJ1-6	-	TRBV30	TGTGCCTGGAGTGTACTTCGGCAGCTAAGGAGCTCCTATAATTCACCCCTCCACTTT	CAWSVLRQLRSSYNSPLHF
-	TRBJ1-6	TRBD1	TRBV18	TGTGCCAGCTCACCGGACAGGGGAGGATCACCCCTCCACTTT	CASSPDRGGSPLHF
few	TRBJ2-1	TRBD1	TRBV18	TGTGCCAGCTCCCTGCGGGACAGGACACACAATGAGCAGTTCTTC	CASSLRDRTHNEQFF
-	TRBJ1-2	-	TRBV7-2	TGTGCCAGCAGCTTCTACCCGGGGGTCGGCTACACCTTC	CASSFYPGVGYTF